What follows are 31 T cell receptor beta chains derived from one specimen sequenced in a study of cytotoxic CD8 clonotypes in ibrutinib-treated CLL. Repertoires were generated with immunoSEQ multiplex PCR, while TCRdb's copy carries only in-frame clones and drops some. The sample has 300,000 to 350,000 clones, more than 65% seen once. The sample was PBMCs, taken before ibrutinib treatment. These receptors were collected from a human donor with chronic lymphocytic leukemia.

The V gene is TRBV6-6, the J gene TRBJ2-2; D remains ambiguous. Germline lookup yields CDR1 MNHNY and CDR2 SVGAGI (reference sequence). The CDR3 spans 16 residues. The ends were cut back, 0 bases at V and 4 bases at J, with 12 bases in the middle. CDR3 DNA sequence: TGTGCCAGCAGTTACTCAGGGTTTTCGGGCACCGGGGAGCTGTTTTTT. Encoded protein: CASSYSGFSGTGELFF.

The genes are TRBV18 and TRBJ1-1, with D perhaps TRBD1 (5 bases). Germline values: CDR1 KGHSH, CDR2 LQKENI. The CDR3 extends over 15 amino acids. Between the trimmed V and J ends, which lost 2 bases and 10 bases, there was a span of 20 bases. The CDR3 loop reads CASSPDNAGMQAAFF. The DNA of the CDR3 is TGTGCCAGCTCACCAGATAACGCAGGGATGCAGGCAGCTTTCTTT.

The chain recombines TRBV7-3 with TRBJ2-7, with D unclear. Deletions cut 2 bases from V and 0 bases from J, with 11 bases between. This CDR3 has 15 residues. Germline lookup yields CDR1 SGHTA and CDR2 FQGTGA. The CDR3 DNA follows: TGTGCCAGCAGCTTACGGCGCTCGAGCTCCTACGAGCAGTACTTC. It encodes CASSLRRSSSYEQYF. Full variable domain (outside the CDR3, taken from reference TRBV7-3 and TRBJ2-7): GAGVSQTPSNKVTEKGKYVELRCDPISGHTALYWYRQSLGQGPEFLIYFQGTGAADDSGLPNDRFFAVRPEGSVSTLKIQRTERGDSAVYLCASSLRRSSSYEQYFGPGTRLTVT.

The chain combines TRBV19 with TRBJ2-7; 8 nucleotides line up with TRBD1. V was clipped by 6 bases and J by 4 bases; unmatched bases: 2. There are 12 residues in the CDR3. Germline CDR1 reads LNHDA; CDR2 reads SQIVND (reference sequence). CDR3 nucleotides: TGTGCCAGTAGCCGGACAGGGTACGAGCAGTACTTC. It codes for CASSRTGYEQYF.

The chain links TRBV5-4 to TRBJ2-1, with 9 bases identical to TRBD1. The V gene end was trimmed by 4 bases and the J gene end by 6 bases; junction bases not matched to a gene: 8. CDR1 SGHNT and CDR2 YYREEE come from the germline V gene (reference sequence). The CDR3 totals 15 residues. The CDR3 loop is CASSIGTGSSNEQFF. CDR3 in DNA: TGTGCCAGCAGCATCGGGACAGGGTCCAGCAATGAGCAGTTCTTC.

The chain uses TRBV29-1 and TRBJ1-1; TRBD1 might be the D (5 bases). Germline CDR1 reads SQVTM; CDR2 reads ANQGSEA. The CDR3 length is 11 residues. Trimming shortened V by 3 bases and J by 9 bases, and 11 bases separated the two germline ends. The CDR3: CSVDWAGKAFF. CDR3 bases: TGCAGCGTTGACTGGGCAGGGAAAGCTTTCTTT.

A single count supports this clone. The chain has TRBV6-5 and TRBJ2-3, with no clear D. Germline lookup yields CDR1 MNHEY and CDR2 SVGAGI. The CDR3 spans 16 residues. The V gene lost 4 bases and the J gene lost 1 base, with 15 bases spanning the gap. This CDR3 reads CASSSIGRIRTDTQYF. In DNA, the CDR3 is TGTGCCAGCAGTTCCATTGGGCGGATTCGCACAGATACGCAGTATTTT.

The V and J genes are TRBV7-9 and TRBJ2-7; the D gene is possibly TRBD2 (6 bases). CDR1 and CDR2 from the germline V gene are SEHNR and FQNEAQ (reference sequence). CDR3 size: 13 residues. Deletions cut 0 bases from V and 5 bases from J, with 8 bases between. As DNA, the CDR3 is TGTGCCAGCAGCTTAGCGGAGGGGCACGAGCAGTACTTC. Residues: CASSLAEGHEQYF.

V gene TRBV27 combines with J gene TRBJ2-3, with D unresolved. CDR1 and CDR2 (germline): MNHEY, SMNVEV (reference sequence). The V end lost 6 bases, the J end lost 4 bases, and 14 bases lay between the germline ends. There are 14 residues in the CDR3. This CDR3 is CASRGPRASDTQYF. As DNA, the CDR3 is TGTGCCAGCAGAGGGCCCCGGGCGTCAGATACGCAGTATTTT.

V and J are TRBV7-8 and TRBJ2-7, with D perhaps matching TRBD1 (6 bases). Trimming took 5 bases from V and 3 from J, leaving 17 bases between them. This CDR3 region has 15 residues. Germline loops: CDR1 SGHVS, CDR2 FQNEAQ. This chain's CDR3 is CASSPRQANRYEQYF. The CDR3 DNA reads TGTGCCAGCAGCCCTCGACAGGCGAACCGCTACGAGCAGTACTTC.

V and J are TRBV23-1 and TRBJ1-1; D is possibly TRBD1 (6 bases). TRBV23-1 counts as an open reading frame of uncertain function. The CDR3 length is 15 residues. V was pared by 2 bases and J by 0 bases, with 10 bases between. CDR3 sequence reads: CASSQPGQVNTEAFF. CDR3 nucleotide sequence: TGCGCCAGCAGTCAACCGGGACAAGTGAACACTGAAGCTTTCTTT.

J is TRBJ2-5 and V is TRBV5-1; D gene unclear. The CDR3 runs 14 residues. Trimming took off 0 bases at V and 5 bases at J, with 11 bases between the two ends. The germline CDR1 and CDR2 sequences are SGHRS and YFSETQ. The CDR3 region has the DNA TGCGCCAGCAGCTTGGGCTTTATTGGGGAGACCCAGTACTTC. Amino acid sequence: CASSLGFIGETQYF.

The chain couples TRBV5-1 to TRBJ1-2, with D perhaps TRBD1 (6 bases). Trimming pared 4 bases from V and 2 bases from J, leaving 15 bases between. Germline V gives CDR1 SGHRS, CDR2 YFSETQ. The CDR3 is made up of 15 amino acids. This CDR3 reads CASSARQVGNYGYTF. As DNA, the CDR3 is TGCGCCAGCAGCGCAAGACAGGTGGGCAACTATGGCTACACCTTC.

This clone turned up a few times. The gene calls are TRBV2 and TRBJ2-7; 8 positions agree with TRBD2. V dropped 9 bases and J dropped 7; count of bases not matched to a gene: 8. Germline CDR1 reads SNHLY; CDR2 reads FYNNEI. This CDR3 has 12 residues. CDR3 in amino acids: CASIGRAREQYF. Here the CDR3 DNA reads TGTGCCAGTATCGGGAGGGCTAGAGAGCAGTACTTC.

The rearrangement uses TRBV18 and TRBJ1-2; no reliable D call. V was trimmed by 3 bases and J by 5 bases, leaving 13 bases between them. CDR3 size: 14 residues. Looked up from germline, CDR1 is KGHSH and CDR2 is LQKENI. CDR3 DNA sequence: TGTGCCAGCTCACCGTGGGATCATGAATATGGCTACACCTTC. This codes for CASSPWDHEYGYTF.

CDR3 residues: CASSLGGQGNQPQHF. The CDR3 DNA reads TGTGCCAGCAGTTTAGGGGGACAGGGGAATCAGCCCCAGCATTTT. The chain combines TRBV28 with TRBJ1-5; 10 bases align to TRBD1. The CDR3 runs to 15 residues. The V gene end was trimmed by 2 bases and the J gene end by 4 bases; junction bases not matched to a gene: 2. Germline-derived CDR1 and CDR2 are MDHEN and SYDVKM.

The rearrangement links TRBV7-9 to TRBJ2-2; D assignment may be TRBD1 or TRBD2 (5 bases each). Between the trimmed V and J ends, which lost 6 bases and 3 bases, there was a span of 14 bases. Germline-derived CDR1 and CDR2 are SEHNR and FQNEAQ (reference sequence). The length of the CDR3 is 15 residues. The CDR3 coding sequence is TGTGCCAGCAGGCCCGGGACCTATGACACCGGGGAGCTGTTTTTT. Translating it yields CASRPGTYDTGELFF.

V and J are TRBV29-1 and TRBJ2-4; D uncertain. Germline-derived CDR1 and CDR2 are SQVTM and ANQGSEA. Trimming pared 4 bases from V and 8 bases from J, leaving 15 bases between. CDR3 size: 13 residues. DNA for the CDR3: TGCAGCGTTGGGGGTCGAACTCTGGACATTCAGTACTTC. Translating it yields CSVGGRTLDIQYF.

The chain is built from TRBV7-2 and TRBJ1-4; D unresolved. V was shortened by 1 base and J by 6 bases, with 12 bases between the two germline ends. The CDR3 has 15 amino acids. Germline V lookup: CDR1 SGHTA, CDR2 FQGNSA. CDR3 sequence: CASSLGGGMDEKLFF. The DNA for the CDR3 is TGTGCCAGCAGCTTAGGGGGAGGAATGGATGAAAAACTGTTTTTT.

The chain carries TRBV4-3 and TRBJ2-7; 16 positions match TRBD2. Germline loops: CDR1 LGHNA, CDR2 YSLEER. The CDR3 totals 18 residues. V trimming: 0 bases; J trimming: 2 bases; junction bases outside the gene matches: 4. CDR3 region: CASSQEGLAGGFPYEQYF. As DNA, the CDR3 is TGCGCCAGCAGCCAAGAGGGACTAGCGGGAGGGTTCCCCTACGAGCAGTACTTC.

The chain employs TRBV9 and TRBJ1-2; D is perhaps TRBD1 (6 bases). V lost 4 bases, J lost 3 bases, and 13 bases lay in between. Germline V CDR1 and CDR2: SGDLS, YYNGEE. This CDR3 spans 14 amino acids. The CDR3 protein is CASSRSGVDYGYTF. The CDR3, as DNA: TGTGCCAGCAGCAGATCAGGGGTCGACTATGGCTACACCTTC.

The genes are TRBV7-2 and TRBJ1-2; perhaps TRBD1 as D (5 bases). The CDR3 length is 15 residues. V was trimmed by 1 base and J by 8 bases, leaving 17 bases between them. Germline-derived CDR1 and CDR2 are SGHTA and FQGNSA. The CDR3 here is CASSLVREVAYGYTF. The CDR3 DNA reads TGTGCCAGCAGCTTAGTCAGGGAGGTAGCGTACGGCTACACCTTC.

The chain has TRBV4-3 and TRBJ2-7; unclear D gene. The CDR3 totals 15 residues. Germline V CDR1 and CDR2: LGHNA, YSLEER. V lost 0 bases, J lost 5 bases, and 14 bases lay in between. Here the CDR3 DNA reads TGCGCCAGCAGCCAAGATGTGTGGGCCCGGGACGAGCAGTACTTC. Translated: CASSQDVWARDEQYF.

This chain links TRBV4-2 with TRBJ1-1; D is ambiguous. Between the trimmed V and J ends, which lost 1 base and 6 bases, there was a span of 18 bases. The CDR3 consists of 16 residues. Germline-derived CDR1 and CDR2 are LGHNA and YNFKEQ. DNA for the CDR3: TGTGCCAGCAGCCAAGTCGGAGGGTTAATCAAACCTGAAGCTTTCTTT. Protein product: CASSQVGGLIKPEAFF.

The rearrangement uses TRBV30 and TRBJ1-3; D is unclear. Germline V gene lookup returns CDR1 GTSNPN and CDR2 SVGIG (reference sequence). Trimming left V 2 bases short and J 3 bases short, with 8 bases between. CDR3 length: 13 residues. CDR3 DNA sequence: TGTGCCTGGAGTTGGCAGCGTGGAAACACCATATATTTT. This sequence encodes CAWSWQRGNTIYF.

The CDR3 coding sequence is TGTGCCAGCACGTCTCTACTCTCCCAAGAGACCCAGTACTTC. This encodes CASTSLLSQETQYF. V is TRBV2 and J is TRBJ2-5; D remains ambiguous. The CDR3 extends over 14 amino acids. With 7 bases removed from V and 1 base from J, the gap between germline ends came to 13 bases. Germline CDR1 is SNHLY and CDR2 is FYNNEI.

The chain recombines TRBV2 with TRBJ2-3; D may be TRBD1 (5 bases). CDR1 is SNHLY and CDR2 is FYNNEI in the germline V gene. This CDR3 region has 15 residues. The V and J ends lost 2 bases and 1 base respectively, with 10 bases between them. CDR3 amino acids: CASSESRGGTDTQYF. The CDR3 bases are TGTGCCAGCAGTGAATCAAGGGGTGGCACAGATACGCAGTATTTT.

This chain connects TRBV28 to TRBJ1-2; 7 nucleotides align to TRBD1. J gave up 3 bases and V 2 bases, and 12 bases lay outside the gene matches. The germline V gene has CDR1 MDHEN and CDR2 SYDVKM. There are 17 residues in the CDR3. The chain's CDR3 is CASSLRGTVGSDYGYTF. For the CDR3, the DNA is TGTGCCAGCAGTTTAAGGGGGACAGTCGGGTCCGACTATGGCTACACCTTC.

The chain combines TRBV15 with TRBJ2-5; D perhaps matches TRBD1 (5 bases). The V gene's germline CDR1 is LNHNV and CDR2 YYDKDF (reference sequence). The CDR3 contains 15 residues. Deletions cut 0 bases from V and 0 bases from J, with 8 bases between. The CDR3 loop reads CATSRDRQYQETQYF. CDR3 nucleotides: TGTGCCACCAGCAGAGATCGACAGTACCAAGAGACCCAGTACTTC.

This clone was observed a handful of times. The V call is TRBV9, the J call TRBJ2-3; D assignment may be TRBD1 or TRBD2 (7 bases each). V was cut by 4 bases and J by 4 bases, with 19 bases left in between. The CDR3 spans 16 residues. The V gene's germline CDR1 is SGDLS and CDR2 YYNGEE. The CDR3 DNA is TGTGCCAGCAGCCTCTCCTCCGCAGGGGGGGCAGATACGCAGTATTTT. Encoded protein: CASSLSSAGGADTQYF.

This clone turned up a few times. The chain carries TRBV5-1 and TRBJ1-2; 7 bases line up with TRBD1. Looked up from germline, CDR1 is SGHRS and CDR2 is YFSETQ. J gave up 4 bases and V 4 bases, and 7 bases lay outside the gene matches. The CDR3 has 14 residues. The CDR3 here is CASSTDRSSYGYTF. CDR3 sequence (DNA): TGCGCCAGCAGCACGGACAGGAGCAGCTATGGCTACACCTTC.